This entry describes one T cell receptor beta chain. Its antigen is unidentified. A 5'RACE template switching approach incorporating UMIs was used to make TCR beta cDNA. TCRdb reprocessed the 5' RACE reads and stores each CDR3 protein as one record, lacking DNA. The repertoire table contains about 400,000 distinct CDR3 sequences. Per germline, CDR1 SGHAT and CDR2 FQNNGV. The CDR3 has 15 amino acids. The sample originates from a study of T cells expressing NK-cell markers. Study results and limitations: A range of about 1.0-8% of CD8+ T cells consisted of dominant NKG2C+ clonotypes in several donors.

The material sequenced was blood T cells: a sorted CD56 or NKG2C T cell subset, CD4+ or CD8+ T cells, or bulk PBMC T cells (not recorded which). The TCR sequence derives from a woman in her forties or fifties in good health. The V and J genes are TRBV11-2 and TRBJ2-1. The CDR3 sequence is CASTIDRGSYNEQFF.